The T cell receptor beta chain under discussion was sequenced for a study of CD4 T cells in relation to SARS-CoV-2 and coronaviruses. Study-level background: PBMCs were cultured with antigen for 10 days before TCR beta sequencing.

Germline values: CDR1 LGHDT, CDR2 YNNKEL (reference sequence). The CDR3 is 14 residues long. The count of this clone is one. Its antigen is as yet unknown. One junction end does not reproduce the germline sequence, and a read error may be involved. The unexposed donors gave CD4+ T cells in about 2010-2019, prior to COVID-19. After 10 to 11 days of culture, CD4+ T cells were isolated. As cell numbers allowed, unexposed-donor CD4+ T cells faced SARS-CoV-2 S/N and four cold-coronavirus spikes. General study findings and limits: In 55% to 75% of donors, memory CD4+ clonotypes crossrecognized SARS-CoV-2 and at least one common cold coronavirus spike.

Profiled with immunoSEQ multiplex PCR; TCRdb holds only in-frame clones, not every one. The sample has around 25,000 clones, approximately 73% seen once. The sequence derives from a human donor in good health. Source material: CD4+ T cells from PBMCs, cultured in vitro. This chain joins TRBV3-1 (or the pseudogene TRBV3-2) and TRBJ2-1, with no clear D. The CDR3: CASSLHTSLVTAIF. The CDR3 coding sequence is TGTGCCAGCAGCCTTCACACGTCCCTCGTCACGGCCATCTTC.